A single T cell receptor (beta chain) is shown here with its context. Its antigen is not known. Germline-derived CDR1 and CDR2 are MNHEY and SVGAGI. V shed 10 bases and J 0 bases; nucleotides not matched to a gene: 7. The CDR3 spans 14 residues. Both 60 Vbeta primers and 13 Jbeta primers went into the PCR. Here immunoSEQ multiplex PCR was the method, and the copy in TCRdb shows in-frame clones only, minus some. The profile shows around 190,000 clones, 87% of them singletons. The data belong to a study of cytomegalovirus exposure and HLA in healthy donors. Overall study: Unique TCR beta sequences numbering over 100 million came from 150 million to 200 million T cells in an earlier analysis. Overall study results and limits: One variant, a missense change in DCLRE1C, was linked in a later analysis to TCR beta V- and J-gene trimming. Presence/absence analyses assumed roughly uniform sequencing depth across donors, which may not hold.

The chain is built from TRBV6-5 and TRBJ2-3; 7 positions match TRBD1. This TCR came from a boy aged 2 to 10 in good health and CMV-seronegative. The sample comprised PBMCs. CDR3 protein: CATEGDSSTDTQYF. The DNA of the CDR3 is TGTGCCACAGAGGGGGACAGCAGCACAGATACGCAGTATTTT.